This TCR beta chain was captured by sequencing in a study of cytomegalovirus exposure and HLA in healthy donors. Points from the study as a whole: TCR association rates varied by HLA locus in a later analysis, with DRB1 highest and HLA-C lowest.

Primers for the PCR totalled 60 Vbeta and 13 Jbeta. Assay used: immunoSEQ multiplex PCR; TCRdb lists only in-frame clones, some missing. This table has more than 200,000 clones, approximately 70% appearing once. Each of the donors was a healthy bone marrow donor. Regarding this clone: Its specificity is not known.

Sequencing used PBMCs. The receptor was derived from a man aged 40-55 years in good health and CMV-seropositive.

CDR3 sequence: CASRAEGGLMGEKLFF. The CDR3 DNA is TGTGCCAGCCGAGCGGAGGGGGGGCTGATGGGTGAAAAACTGTTTTTT. The chain couples TRBV2 to TRBJ1-4, with D tentatively TRBD1 (6 bases). The CDR3 has 16 amino acids. V lost 8 bases, J lost 7 bases, and 23 bases lay in between. CDR1 SNHLY and CDR2 FYNNEI come from the germline V gene. The entire variable domain, with the rest obtained from reference TRBV2 and TRBJ1-4, is as follows: EPEVTQTPSHQVTQMGQEVILRCVPISNHLYFYWYRQILGQKVEFLVSFYNNEISEKSEIFDDQFSVERPDGSNFTLKIRSTKLEDSAMYFCASRAEGGLMGEKLFFGSGTQLSVL.